Described below is a single T cell receptor beta chain sequence and its context. CDR1 is ENHRY and CDR2 is SYGVKD in the germline V gene. The CDR3 has 14 residues. V shed 6 bases, J shed 7 bases, and the junction held 9 bases outside the gene matches. Enrolled during active infection, Seattle patients were then followed longitudinally. The repertoire was sequenced with immunoSEQ multiplex PCR; TCRdb's copy has only in-frame clones and lacks some. The sample records about 210,000 clones, around 80% being singletons. This sample is part of a study of blood T cell repertoires in COVID-19. Overall study: T cells, B-cell-depleted T cells, or PBMCs provided the cDNA or gDNA that served as material.

This chain joins TRBV10-3 and TRBJ1-2; 9 bases match TRBD1. The sequencing sample was made of peripheral blood. The clonotype originates from an elderly woman with COVID-19, enrolled during active disease. CDR3 loop: CAISPQGAQGGYTF. CDR3 nucleotide sequence: TGTGCCATCAGCCCACAGGGGGCGCAGGGTGGCTACACCTTC.